This paragraph reports one TCR beta chain. The sample is drawn from a study of patients and donors after allogeneic stem cell transplantation. TCRdb called the RT-PCR reads again in MiXCR, with one record for every CDR3 protein. The data show 190,000 or so distinct CDR3 sequences, less than 45% seen once. This sequence originates from a human donor who was either an allogeneic HSCT recipient or a stem cell or donor lymphocyte infusion donor (not recorded which). It is not recorded whose cells these are; they may come from a transplant donor. The sample consisted of blood, either unsorted or a sorted T cell fraction (not recorded which).

The DNA for the CDR3 is TGCGCCAGCAGCTTGGTTGTGACTAGCGGGACCCATGAGCAGTTCTTC. It encodes CASSLVVTSGTHEQFF. J is TRBJ2-1 and V is TRBV5-1; the match to TRBD2 covers 11 bases. The V gene end was trimmed by 0 bases and the J gene end by 8 bases; junction bases not matched to a gene: 7. The CDR3 contains 16 residues. CDR1 is SGHRS, CDR2 YFSETQ, per germline. Drawing the rest from reference TRBV5-1 and TRBJ2-1, the complete variable domain is KAGVTQTPRYLIKTRGQQVTLSCSPISGHRSVSWYQQTPGQGLQFLFEYFSETQRNKGNFPGRFSGRQFSNSRSEMNVSTLELGDSALYLCASSLVVTSGTHEQFFGPGTRLTVL.